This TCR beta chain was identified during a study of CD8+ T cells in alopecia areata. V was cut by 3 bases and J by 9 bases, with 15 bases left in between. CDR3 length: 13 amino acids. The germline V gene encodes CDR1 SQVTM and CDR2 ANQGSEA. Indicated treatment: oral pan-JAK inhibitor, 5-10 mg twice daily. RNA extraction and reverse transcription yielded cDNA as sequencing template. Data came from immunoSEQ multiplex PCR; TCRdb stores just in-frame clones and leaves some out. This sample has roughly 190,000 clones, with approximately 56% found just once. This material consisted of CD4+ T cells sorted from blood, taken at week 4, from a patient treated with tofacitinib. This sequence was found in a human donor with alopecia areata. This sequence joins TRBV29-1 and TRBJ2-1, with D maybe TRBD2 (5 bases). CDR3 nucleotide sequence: TGCAGCGTTGAGATTTCGGCCCGGGGTGAGCAGTTCTTC. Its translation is CSVEISARGEQFF.